This entry features one TCR beta chain sequence. Its matching antigen is unknown. Profiling relied on immunoSEQ multiplex PCR, and the TCRdb table lists in-frame clones only, not all of them. The sample yields fewer than 20,000 clones, about 89% seen once. CDR3 length: 13 amino acids. V was trimmed by 4 bases and J by 4 bases, leaving 11 bases between them. Germline V lookup: CDR1 SQVTM, CDR2 ANQGSEA. This specimen belongs to a study of T cells in localized non-small cell lung cancer. Regarding the study as a whole: Uninvolved adjacent lung had the highest recorded T cell clonality, with tumor below it. Adjacent lung was found to contain a median roughly 50 of the top 100 tumor clones.

This receptor was taken from a man aged 35-69 years with stage I lung adenocarcinoma. V gene TRBV29-1 combines with J gene TRBJ2-4, with D perhaps matching TRBD2 (6 bases). Sequencing used peripheral blood, obtained before any cancer treatment. CDR3 in DNA: TGCAGCGTTGCTGGGACTCCGAAAAACATTCAGTACTTC. Its protein is CSVAGTPKNIQYF.